This TCR beta chain is drawn from a study of shared clonotypes between healthy human individuals. General study points: Roughly 4.7% was the fraction of naive CD4 clonotypes found shared across a few donors.

CDR3 length: 13 amino acids. Germline CDR1 is SQVTM and CDR2 is ANQGSEA. The ends were cut back, 8 bases at V and 0 bases at J, with 13 bases in the middle. CD45RO-negative, CCR7-positively selected cells formed the naive CD8 fraction, excluding terminally differentiated effector memory CD45RA+ cells. Healthy HIV-negative adults with no recent acute infections or vaccinations were recruited as donors. Only Caucasian adults living in Nashville, Tennessee served as donors. On this clone: The antigen is unknown.

The data were produced by immunoSEQ multiplex PCR, yet TCRdb's version contains in-frame clones alone and is incomplete. The sample has about 820,000 clones; roughly 92% are singletons. V is TRBV29-1 and J is TRBJ1-1, with a weak D call TRBD1 (6 bases). Material: naive CD8+ T cells sorted from blood. The sequence derives from a man aged 25-45 years in good health. CDR3: CSSEGGMNTEAFF. CDR3 nucleotide sequence: TGCAGCTCAGAGGGGGGGATGAACACTGAAGCTTTCTTT.